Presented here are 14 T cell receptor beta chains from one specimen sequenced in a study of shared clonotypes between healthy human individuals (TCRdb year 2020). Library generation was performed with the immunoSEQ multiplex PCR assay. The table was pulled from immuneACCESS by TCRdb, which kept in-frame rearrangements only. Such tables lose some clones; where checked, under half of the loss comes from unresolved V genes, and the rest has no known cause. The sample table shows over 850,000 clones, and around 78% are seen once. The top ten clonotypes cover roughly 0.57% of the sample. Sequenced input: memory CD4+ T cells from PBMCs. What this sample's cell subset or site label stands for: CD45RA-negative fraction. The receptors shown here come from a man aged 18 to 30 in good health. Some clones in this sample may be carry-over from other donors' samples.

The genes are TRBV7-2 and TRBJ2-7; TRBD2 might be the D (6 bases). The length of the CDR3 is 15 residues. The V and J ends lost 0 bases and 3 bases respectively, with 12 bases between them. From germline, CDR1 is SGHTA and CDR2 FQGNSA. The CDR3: CASSLAGGYDYEQYF. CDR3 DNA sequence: TGTGCCAGCAGCTTAGCGGGAGGTTATGACTACGAGCAGTACTTC.

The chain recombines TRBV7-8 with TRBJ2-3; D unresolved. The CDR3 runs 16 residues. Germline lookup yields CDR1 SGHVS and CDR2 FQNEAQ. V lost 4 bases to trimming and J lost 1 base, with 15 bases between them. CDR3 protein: CASSSFIYQRTDTQYF. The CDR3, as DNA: TGTGCCAGCAGCTCCTTCATATACCAACGCACAGATACGCAGTATTTT.

CDR3 in amino acids: CASSSDGADTQYF. For the CDR3, the DNA is TGTGCCAGCAGCTCGGACGGGGCGGATACGCAGTATTTT. The chain couples TRBV6-6 to TRBJ2-3; the D gene could be TRBD1 or TRBD2 (5 bases each). Germline CDR1 reads MNHNY; CDR2 reads SVGAGI (reference sequence). This CDR3 region has 13 residues. The V end was cut by 6 bases, the J end by 6 bases, with 13 bases between.

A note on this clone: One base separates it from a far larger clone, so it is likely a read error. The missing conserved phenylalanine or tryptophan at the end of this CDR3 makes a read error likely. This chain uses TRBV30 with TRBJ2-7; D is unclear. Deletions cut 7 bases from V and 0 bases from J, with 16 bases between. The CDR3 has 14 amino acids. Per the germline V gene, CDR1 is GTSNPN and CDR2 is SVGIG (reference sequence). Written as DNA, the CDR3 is TGTGCCTCCCTTAGGGCACCCCACTCCTACGAGCAGTACTCC. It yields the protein CASLRAPHSYEQYS.

CDR3 protein: CASSLRAGGDEQYF. CDR3 bases: TGTGCCAGCAGCTTGAGAGCGGGAGGGGACGAGCAGTACTTC. V and J are TRBV7-2 and TRBJ2-7; TRBD2 aligns across 10 bases. CDR1 is SGHTA, CDR2 FQGNSA, per germline. The CDR3 extends over 14 amino acids. The trim removed 3 bases at V and 5 bases at J, leaving 4 bases unmatched.

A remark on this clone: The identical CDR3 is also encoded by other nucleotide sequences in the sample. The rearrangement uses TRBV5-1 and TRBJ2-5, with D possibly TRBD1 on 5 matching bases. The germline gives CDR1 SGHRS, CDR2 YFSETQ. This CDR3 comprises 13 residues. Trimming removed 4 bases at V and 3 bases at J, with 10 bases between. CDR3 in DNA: TGCGCCAGCAGCCTGACAGTTGAAGAGACCCAGTACTTC. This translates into CASSLTVEETQYF.

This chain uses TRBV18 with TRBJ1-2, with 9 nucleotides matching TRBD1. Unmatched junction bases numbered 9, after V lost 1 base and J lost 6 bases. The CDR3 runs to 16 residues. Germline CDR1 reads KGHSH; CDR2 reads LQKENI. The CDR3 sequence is CASSPLDTGTGNGYTF. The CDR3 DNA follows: TGTGCCAGCTCACCACTCGACACTGGGACAGGGAATGGCTACACCTTC.

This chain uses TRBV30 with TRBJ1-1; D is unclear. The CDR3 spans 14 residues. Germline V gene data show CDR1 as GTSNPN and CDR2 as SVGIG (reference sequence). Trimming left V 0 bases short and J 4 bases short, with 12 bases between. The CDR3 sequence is CAWSVIGGGTEAFF. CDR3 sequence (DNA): TGTGCCTGGAGTGTAATAGGAGGTGGCACTGAAGCTTTCTTT.

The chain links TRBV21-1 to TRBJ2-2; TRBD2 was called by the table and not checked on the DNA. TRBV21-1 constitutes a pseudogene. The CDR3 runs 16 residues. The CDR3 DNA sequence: TGTGCCAGCAGCTCTACCCGAGACTCGGCCGGCGGGGAGCTGTTTTTT. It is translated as CASSSTRDSAGGELFF.

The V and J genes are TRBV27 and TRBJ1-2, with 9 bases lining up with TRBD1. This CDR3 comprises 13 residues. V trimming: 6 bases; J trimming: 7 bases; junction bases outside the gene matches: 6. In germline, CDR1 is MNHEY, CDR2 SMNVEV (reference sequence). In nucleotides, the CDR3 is TGTGCCAGCAGAGGGACAGGGTACTTTGGCTACACCTTC. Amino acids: CASRGTGYFGYTF.

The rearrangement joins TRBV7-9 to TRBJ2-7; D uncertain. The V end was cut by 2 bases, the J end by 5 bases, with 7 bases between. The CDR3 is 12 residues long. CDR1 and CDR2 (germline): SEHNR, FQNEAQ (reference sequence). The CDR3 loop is CASSLITDEQYF. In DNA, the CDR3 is TGTGCCAGCAGCTTAATAACAGACGAGCAGTACTTC.

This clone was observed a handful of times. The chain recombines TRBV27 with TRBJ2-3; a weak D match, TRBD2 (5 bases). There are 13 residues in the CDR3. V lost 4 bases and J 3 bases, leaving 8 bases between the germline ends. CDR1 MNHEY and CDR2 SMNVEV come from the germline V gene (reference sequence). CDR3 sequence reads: CASSSGVTDTQYF. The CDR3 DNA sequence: TGTGCCAGCAGTTCCGGGGTTACAGATACGCAGTATTTT.

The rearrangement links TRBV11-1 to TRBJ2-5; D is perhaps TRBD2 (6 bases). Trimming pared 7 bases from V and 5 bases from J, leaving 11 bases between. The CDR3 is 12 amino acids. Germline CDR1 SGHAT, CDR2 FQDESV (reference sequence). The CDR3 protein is CASTGVGETQYF. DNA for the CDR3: TGTGCCAGCACGGGGGTCGGCGAGACCCAGTACTTC.

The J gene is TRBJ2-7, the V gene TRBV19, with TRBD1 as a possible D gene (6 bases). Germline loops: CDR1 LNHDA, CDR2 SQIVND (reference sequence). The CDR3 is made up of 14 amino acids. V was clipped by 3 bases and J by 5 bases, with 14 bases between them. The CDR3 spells CASSISGTPNEQYF. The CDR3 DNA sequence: TGTGCCAGTAGTATCTCCGGGACACCCAACGAGCAGTACTTC.